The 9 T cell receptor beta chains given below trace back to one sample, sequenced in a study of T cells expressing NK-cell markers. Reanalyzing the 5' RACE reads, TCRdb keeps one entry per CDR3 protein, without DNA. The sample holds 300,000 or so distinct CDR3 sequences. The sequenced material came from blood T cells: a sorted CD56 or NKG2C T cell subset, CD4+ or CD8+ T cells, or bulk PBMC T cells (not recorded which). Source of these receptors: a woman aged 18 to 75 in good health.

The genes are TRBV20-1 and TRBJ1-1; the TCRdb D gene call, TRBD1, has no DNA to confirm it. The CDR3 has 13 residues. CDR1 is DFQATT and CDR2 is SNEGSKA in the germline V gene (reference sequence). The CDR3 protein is CSATSGLGTEAFF.

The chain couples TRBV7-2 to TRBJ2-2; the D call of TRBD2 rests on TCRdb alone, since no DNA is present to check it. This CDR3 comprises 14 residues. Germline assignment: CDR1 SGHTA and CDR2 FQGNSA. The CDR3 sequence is CASSLVREAGELFF.

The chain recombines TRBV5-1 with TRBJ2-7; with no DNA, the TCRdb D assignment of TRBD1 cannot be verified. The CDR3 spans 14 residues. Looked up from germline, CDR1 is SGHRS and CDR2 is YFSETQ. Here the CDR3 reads CASSLRDREYEQYF.

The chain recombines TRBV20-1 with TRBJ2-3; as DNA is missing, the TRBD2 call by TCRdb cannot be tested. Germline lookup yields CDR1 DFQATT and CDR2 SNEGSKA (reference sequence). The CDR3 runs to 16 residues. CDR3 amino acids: CSATTSGGPSTDTQYF.

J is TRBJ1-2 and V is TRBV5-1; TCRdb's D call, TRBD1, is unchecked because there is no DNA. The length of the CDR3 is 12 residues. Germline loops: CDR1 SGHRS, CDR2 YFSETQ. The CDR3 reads CASSADTYGYTF.

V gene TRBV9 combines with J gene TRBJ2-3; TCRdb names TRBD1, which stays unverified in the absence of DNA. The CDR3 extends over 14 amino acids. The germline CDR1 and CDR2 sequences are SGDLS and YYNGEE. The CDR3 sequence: CASSVEAPPDTQYF.

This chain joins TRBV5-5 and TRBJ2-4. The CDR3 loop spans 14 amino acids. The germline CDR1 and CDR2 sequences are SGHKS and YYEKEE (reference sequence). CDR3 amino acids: CASSHAETKNIQYF.

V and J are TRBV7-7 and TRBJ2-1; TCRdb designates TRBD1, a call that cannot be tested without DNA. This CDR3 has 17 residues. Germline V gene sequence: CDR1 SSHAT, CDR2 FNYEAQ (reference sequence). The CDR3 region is CASSLAVGQGASDEQFF.

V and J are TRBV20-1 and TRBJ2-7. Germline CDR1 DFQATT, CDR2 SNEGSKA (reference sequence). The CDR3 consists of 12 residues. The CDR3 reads CSASLLGKEQYF.